This T cell receptor beta chain was recovered during a study of T cells in Graves' hyperthyroidism and ophthalmopathy. TCR beta CDR3 sequences were amplified from RNA transcripts. Carried out on the TCR CDR3, a first-round RT-PCR used the HTBI primer set. Using its own MiXCR run on the multiplex PCR reads, TCRdb lists one record per CDR3 protein. The table shows some 600,000 distinct CDR3 sequences, with 46% occurring only once. Researchers defined stable Graves' hyperthyroidism as no ophthalmopathy progression within 18 months. Hyperthyroidism was newly diagnosed in patients aged 18 to 65 (duration under 2 months). Uncontrolled infection, other autoimmune disease, pregnancy or lactation disqualified patients from enrolment. CDR3 size: 13 residues. The V gene lost 5 bases and the J gene lost 7 bases, with 15 bases spanning the gap. The germline V gene encodes CDR1 SNHLY and CDR2 FYNNEI.

This sequence was found in a woman aged 18 to 35 with Graves' hyperthyroidism. Sequences were obtained from peripheral blood or thyroid tissue (not recorded which). The chain combines TRBV2 with TRBJ2-7, with D perhaps being TRBD1 or TRBD2 (5 bases each). In DNA, the CDR3 is TGTGCCAGCAGTCGGGACCCCACGGAAGAGCAGTACTTC. Translation gives CASSRDPTEEQYF.